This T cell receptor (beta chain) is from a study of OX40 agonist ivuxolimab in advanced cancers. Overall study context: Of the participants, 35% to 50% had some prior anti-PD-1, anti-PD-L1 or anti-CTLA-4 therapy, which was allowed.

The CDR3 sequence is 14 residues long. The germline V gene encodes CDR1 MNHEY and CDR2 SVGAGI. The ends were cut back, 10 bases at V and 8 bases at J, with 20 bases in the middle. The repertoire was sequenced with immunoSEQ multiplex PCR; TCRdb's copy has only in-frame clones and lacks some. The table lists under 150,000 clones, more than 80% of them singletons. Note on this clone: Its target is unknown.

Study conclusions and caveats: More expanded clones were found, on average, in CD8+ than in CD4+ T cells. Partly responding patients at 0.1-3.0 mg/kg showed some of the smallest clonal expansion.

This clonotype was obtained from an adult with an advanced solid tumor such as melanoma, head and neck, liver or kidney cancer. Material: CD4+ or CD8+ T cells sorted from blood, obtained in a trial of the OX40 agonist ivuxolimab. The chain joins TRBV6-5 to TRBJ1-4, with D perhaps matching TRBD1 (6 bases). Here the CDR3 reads CATSVRTQGEKLFF. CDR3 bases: TGTGCCACCTCGGTCCGGACGCAGGGGGAAAAACTGTTTTTT.